A single sample is the source of the 5 T cell receptor beta chains below, sequenced in a study of beta chain features in type 1 diabetes (dated by TCRdb to between 2017 and 2018). General conclusions and limits of the study: Type 1 diabetes patients showed a moderate but significant shortening of TCRB CDR3 length in all four CD4+ subsets.

Their antigens remain unidentified. Libraries were made using the immunoSEQ multiplex PCR assay. The High Capacity cDNA Reverse Transcription Kit was used to reverse transcribe all of the isolated RNA, meaning that expressed TCRB transcripts were what got sequenced. TCRdb re-hosts the immuneACCESS table, in-frame sequences only. Its copies lack some clones; in the studies checked, an unresolved V gene accounts for under half of them, and the cause for the rest is not known. Here the sample has under 300,000 clones; over 20% occur a single time. The ten biggest clones cover around 0.028% of the sample. What was sequenced was naive CD4+ T cells from blood. The cell subset or site label, as the study defines it: true naive CD4+ T cells. These receptors originate from a woman aged 40 to 50 with type 1 diabetes.

This clone has a handful of counts. The chain is built from TRBV19 and TRBJ1-1; the D is unclear. Trimming cost V 7 bases and J 3 bases, with 12 bases left between them. CDR3 length: 13 residues. Germline assignment: CDR1 LNHDA and CDR2 SQIVND (reference sequence). The CDR3 sequence: CASTGIPHTEAFF. The CDR3 nucleotides read TGTGCCAGTACGGGGATACCCCACACTGAAGCTTTCTTT.

The rearrangement links TRBV5-6 to TRBJ1-1, with D unclear. There are 13 residues in the CDR3. The germline V gene encodes CDR1 SGHDT and CDR2 YYEEEE. The V and J ends lost 0 bases and 10 bases respectively, with 13 bases between them. In nucleotides, the CDR3 is TGTGCCAGCAGCTTGGTCCGGGGTGGCTTAGCTTTCTTT. It specifies CASSLVRGGLAFF.

This clone was observed a few times. The genes are TRBV9 and TRBJ1-5; weak D call: TRBD1 (6 bases). This CDR3 region has 13 residues. Germline CDR1 is SGDLS and CDR2 is YYNGEE. Trimming pared 4 bases from V and 4 bases from J, leaving 9 bases between. DNA for the CDR3: TGTGCCAGCAGCCCCAGGGGTAATCAGCCCCAGCATTTT. Translating gives CASSPRGNQPQHF.

This clone was observed a handful of times. The chain joins TRBV7-8 to TRBJ1-1; 7 bases are shared with TRBD1. V lost 3 bases to trimming and J lost 1 base; unmatched junction nucleotides: 5. The CDR3 totals 15 residues. CDR1 SGHVS and CDR2 FQNEAQ come from the germline V gene. CDR3 amino acids: CASSFSGQRNTEAFF. The CDR3 nucleotides are TGTGCCAGCAGCTTCTCGGGACAGCGGAACACTGAAGCTTTCTTT.

This clone occurred a few times. V usage is TRBV18 and J usage is TRBJ2-5; maybe TRBD2 (6 bases). Germline V gives CDR1 KGHSH, CDR2 LQKENI. V lost 1 base to trimming and J lost 1 base, with 10 bases between them. The CDR3 covers 15 residues. The CDR3 spells CASSPQGRTQETQYF. The CDR3 DNA follows: TGTGCCAGCTCACCACAGGGGAGGACCCAAGAGACCCAGTACTTC.